Each of the 22 T cell receptor beta chains below was sequenced from the same sample in a study of OX40 agonist ivuxolimab in advanced cancers. The data were produced by immunoSEQ multiplex PCR, yet TCRdb's version contains in-frame clones alone and is incomplete. The sample lists about 64,000 clones, around 84% occurring once. The material sequenced was CD4+ or CD8+ T cells sorted from blood, taken in a trial of the OX40 agonist ivuxolimab. The source of these receptors is an adult with an advanced solid tumor such as melanoma, head and neck, liver or kidney cancer.

The chain has TRBV18 and TRBJ2-7; the match to TRBD1 covers 10 bases. Germline values: CDR1 KGHSH, CDR2 LQKENI. The V and J ends lost 2 bases and 2 bases, in that order; junction bases with no gene match: 12. This CDR3 is built from 18 residues. The CDR3, as DNA: TGTGCCAGCTCACCAACAACCCCGACAGGGGGCGATCCCTACGAGCAGTACTTC. Translated, it gives CASSPTTPTGGDPYEQYF.

The gene calls are TRBV27 and TRBJ2-4, with 9 bases matching TRBD2. The CDR3 extends over 15 amino acids. Trimming cost V 6 bases and J 8 bases; bases outside gene matches: 11. Germline lookup yields CDR1 MNHEY and CDR2 SMNVEV (reference sequence). CDR3 nucleotide sequence: TGTGCCAGCAGAAGCACCGGGGCGGGGGGGCACATTCAGTACTTC. This codes for CASRSTGAGGHIQYF.

The gene calls are TRBV18 and TRBJ2-7; 10 bases agree with TRBD1. The CDR3 sequence is 15 residues long. V lost 5 bases, J lost 1 base, and 5 bases stayed unmatched. Germline V gene lookup returns CDR1 KGHSH and CDR2 LQKENI. The CDR3 nucleotides read TGTGCCAGCTCAGAGGGGACAGGGGAATCCTACGAGCAGTACTTC. This sequence encodes CASSEGTGESYEQYF.

This clone has a single count. This rearrangement joins TRBV6-5 to TRBJ2-1; 8 bases are shared with TRBD2. The CDR3 runs 15 residues. Germline lookup yields CDR1 MNHEY and CDR2 SVGAGI. Losses at the gene ends were 6 bases for V and 4 bases for J; bases not matched to a gene: 8. The CDR3 loop reads CASRFRGGSYNEQFF. The CDR3 DNA reads TGTGCCAGCAGATTCCGGGGGGGCTCTTACAATGAGCAGTTCTTC.

The chain has TRBV5-4 and TRBJ2-7; 12 bases are shared with TRBD2. Germline trimming cut 4 bases from V and 4 bases from J; bases unmatched to any gene: 9. The CDR3 contains 16 residues. Per germline, CDR1 SGHNT and CDR2 YYREEE (reference sequence). CDR3 sequence (DNA): TGTGCCAGCAGCCCGGGGGGGACTAGCGGGTTGTACGAGCAGTACTTC. Translating it yields CASSPGGTSGLYEQYF. The entire variable domain, with the rest obtained from reference TRBV5-4 and TRBJ2-7, is as follows: ETGVTQSPTHLIKTRGQQVTLRCSSQSGHNTVSWYQQALGQGPQFIFQYYREEENGRGNFPPRFSGLQFPNYSSELNVNALELDDSALYLCASSPGGTSGLYEQYFGPGTRLTVT.

The rearrangement uses TRBV6-5 and TRBJ2-7; tentative D call: TRBD2 (6 bases). Germline CDR1 and CDR2: MNHEY and SVGAGI. The germline V and J ends were trimmed by 2 bases and 1 base, with 9 bases remaining between them. The CDR3 is made up of 14 amino acids. CDR3 in amino acids: CASSYAGRSYEQYF. The CDR3 DNA follows: TGTGCCAGCAGTTACGCGGGACGGTCCTACGAGCAGTACTTC.

This chain links TRBV2 with TRBJ2-4, with D maybe TRBD1 (6 bases). V lost 4 bases, J lost 6 bases, and 16 bases lay in between. The CDR3 length is 15 residues. Germline loops: CDR1 SNHLY, CDR2 FYNNEI. As DNA, the CDR3 is TGTGCCAGCAGTGGCGCGGCAGGGGTGACAAACATTCAGTACTTC. Translated: CASSGAAGVTNIQYF.

The V and J genes are TRBV14 and TRBJ1-4; 7 bases agree with TRBD1. There are 14 residues in the CDR3. V shed 1 base, J shed 5 bases, and the junction held 1 base outside the gene matches. Germline V CDR1 and CDR2: SGHDN, FVKESK. The CDR3 reads CASSQGTGNEKLFF. The CDR3 DNA sequence: TGTGCCAGCAGCCAAGGGACAGGAAATGAAAAACTGTTTTTT.

This chain joins TRBV2 and TRBJ2-3; 9 bases fit TRBD2. Germline assignment: CDR1 SNHLY and CDR2 FYNNEI. The CDR3 has 14 residues. The trim removed 6 bases at V and 1 base at J, leaving 2 bases unmatched. In nucleotides, the CDR3 is TGTGCCAGCAGGGCTAGCGGGGGCACAGATACGCAGTATTTT. This translates into CASRASGGTDTQYF. The whole variable domain, remainder taken from reference TRBV2 and TRBJ2-3, is EPEVTQTPSHQVTQMGQEVILRCVPISNHLYFYWYRQILGQKVEFLVSFYNNEISEKSEIFDDQFSVERPDGSNFTLKIRSTKLEDSAMYFCASRASGGTDTQYFGPGTRLTVL.

This sequence joins TRBV18 and TRBJ1-3; D is unclear. In germline, CDR1 is KGHSH, CDR2 LQKENI. Trimming shortened V by 2 bases and J by 2 bases, and 7 bases separated the two germline ends. There are 14 residues in the CDR3. The CDR3: CASSPSQPGNTIYF. The CDR3 DNA reads TGTGCCAGCTCACCAAGTCAGCCTGGAAACACCATATATTTT.

The rearrangement joins TRBV30 to TRBJ1-2, with 9 bases that match TRBD1. The ends lost 3 bases at V and 8 bases at J; junction bases unmatched: 10. The CDR3 spans 14 residues. CDR1 and CDR2 (germline): GTSNPN, SVGIG (reference sequence). CDR3 amino acids: CAWSTGTGSSGYTF. As DNA, the CDR3 is TGTGCCTGGAGCACCGGGACAGGGAGTTCCGGCTACACCTTC.

CDR3 loop: CASSLEVGAEAFF. As DNA, the CDR3 is TGCGCCAGCAGCTTGGAGGTTGGGGCTGAAGCTTTCTTT. This chain joins TRBV5-1 and TRBJ1-1; no clear D. Trimming pared 0 bases from V and 6 bases from J, leaving 9 bases between. The CDR3 length is 13 residues. Germline assignment: CDR1 SGHRS and CDR2 YFSETQ. The variable domain in full, with the rest retrieved from reference TRBV5-1 and TRBJ1-1, is KAGVTQTPRYLIKTRGQQVTLSCSPISGHRSVSWYQQTPGQGLQFLFEYFSETQRNKGNFPGRFSGRQFSNSRSEMNVSTLELGDSALYLCASSLEVGAEAFFGQGTRLTVV.

The chain employs TRBV4-3 and TRBJ1-2; TRBD1 agrees at 7 bases. The V segment lost 4 bases and the J segment 3 bases; nucleotides outside the gene matches: 17. CDR1 and CDR2 from the germline V gene are LGHNA and YSLEER. CDR3 length: 18 amino acids. CDR3 in DNA: TGCGCCAGCAGCCGACAAGTCCTAGTACAGGGGTCCCACTATGGCTACACCTTC. Translated: CASSRQVLVQGSHYGYTF.

J is TRBJ1-1 and V is TRBV7-9, with D uncertain. The CDR3 is made up of 14 amino acids. V gave up 2 bases and J gave up 4 bases, with 11 bases separating them. Germline V lookup: CDR1 SEHNR, CDR2 FQNEAQ (reference sequence). The CDR3 DNA follows: TGTGCCAGCAGCTTATTGCACTCGGGCACTGAAGCTTTCTTT. It encodes CASSLLHSGTEAFF.

This sequence joins TRBV30 and TRBJ2-6; 9 bases align to TRBD1. The CDR3 loop spans 20 amino acids. The trim removed 6 bases at V and 1 base at J, leaving 19 bases unmatched. Germline CDR1 is GTSNPN and CDR2 is SVGIG (reference sequence). The CDR3 DNA sequence: TGTGCCTGTGGGACAGGGCTTTTATCTAAGGGGCTATCTGGGGCCAACGTCCTGACTTTC. As protein: CACGTGLLSKGLSGANVLTF.

V usage is TRBV2 and J usage is TRBJ2-6; tentative D call: TRBD1 (6 bases). Germline CDR1 SNHLY, CDR2 FYNNEI. V lost 7 bases, J lost 0 bases, and 10 bases lay in between. This CDR3 is built from 15 residues. The CDR3 spells CASNPGDSGANVLTF. In DNA form, the CDR3 reads TGTGCCAGCAACCCAGGGGACTCTGGGGCCAACGTCCTGACTTTC.

The V and J genes are TRBV6-6 and TRBJ1-5; possibly TRBD1 for D (6 bases). This CDR3 comprises 15 residues. With 8 bases removed from V and 2 bases from J, the gap between germline ends came to 16 bases. Germline CDR1 and CDR2: MNHNY and SVGAGI (reference sequence). This CDR3 reads CASGTGNGGNQPQHF. The DNA for the CDR3 is TGTGCCAGCGGAACAGGGAATGGAGGCAATCAGCCCCAGCATTTT.

This rearrangement joins TRBV25-1 to TRBJ1-2; no clear D. This CDR3 contains 14 residues. Germline V CDR1 and CDR2: MGHDK, SYGVNS. Trimming took 6 bases from V and 4 from J, leaving 15 bases between them. The CDR3 protein is CASSLPGQAYGYTF. The CDR3 coding sequence is TGTGCCAGCAGCCTGCCGGGTCAGGCCTATGGCTACACCTTC.

The chain recombines TRBV7-2 with TRBJ1-5, with 10 bases identical to TRBD1. The germline V gene encodes CDR1 SGHTA and CDR2 FQGNSA. V was pared by 4 bases and J by 4 bases, with 4 bases of the junction left unmatched. The CDR3 spans 15 residues. DNA of the CDR3: TGTGCCAGCAGCTCCCGGACAGGGGGAAATCAGCCCCAGCATTTT. This gives the protein CASSSRTGGNQPQHF.

The sample holds a few counts of this clone. In DNA, the CDR3 is TGTGCCAGCCAGTTGGGACCCGGCAATCAGCCCCAGCATTTT. This sequence encodes CASQLGPGNQPQHF. The chain recombines TRBV6-5 with TRBJ1-5, with D possibly being TRBD1 (5 bases). Germline CDR1 and CDR2: MNHEY and SVGAGI. Trimming pared 8 bases from V and 2 bases from J, leaving 13 bases between. CDR3 length equals 14 residues.

J is TRBJ2-2 and V is TRBV5-1, with 8 bases fitting TRBD2. There are 15 residues in the CDR3. CDR1 is SGHRS and CDR2 is YFSETQ in the germline V gene. V lost 5 bases, J lost 6 bases, and 9 bases stayed unmatched. The CDR3 nucleotides read TGCGCCAGCAGTGGGTCTAGCGGGCTGCCCGGGGAGCTGTTTTTT. Its translation: CASSGSSGLPGELFF.

V gene TRBV5-1 combines with J gene TRBJ1-6; D is unclear. The germline V and J ends were trimmed by 3 bases and 0 bases, with 7 bases remaining between them. This CDR3 has 15 amino acids. CDR1 and CDR2 (germline): SGHRS, YFSETQ. The CDR3 sequence: CASSYMSSYNSPLHF. DNA for the CDR3: TGCGCCAGCAGCTACATGAGCTCCTATAATTCACCCCTCCACTTT.